The 10 T cell receptor beta chains below come from one sample, sequenced in a study of blood T cell repertoires in COVID-19. Generated by immunoSEQ multiplex PCR, the TCRdb table keeps only in-frame clones and is missing some. This sample carries about 190,000 clones, roughly 84% of them seen once, and the ten largest clones take 6.2%. Sequencing was performed on peripheral blood. The receptors here all came from a woman aged 40-49 years who had recovered from COVID-19.

J is TRBJ2-5 and V is TRBV2, with 8 bases fitting TRBD2. V shed 6 bases, J shed 4 bases, and the junction held 10 bases outside the gene matches. Per the germline V gene, CDR1 is SNHLY and CDR2 is FYNNEI. The CDR3 runs to 15 residues. The CDR3 spells CASSLTSGQGETQYF. The CDR3 nucleotides read TGTGCCAGCAGCCTAACTAGCGGCCAAGGAGAGACCCAGTACTTC. The whole variable domain, remainder taken from reference TRBV2 and TRBJ2-5, is EPEVTQTPSHQVTQMGQEVILRCVPISNHLYFYWYRQILGQKVEFLVSFYNNEISEKSEIFDDQFSVERPDGSNFTLKIRSTKLEDSAMYFCASSLTSGQGETQYFGPGTRLLVL.

J is TRBJ1-2 and V is TRBV19, with TRBD1 identical over 9 bases. CDR3 size: 13 residues. The germline CDR1 and CDR2 sequences are LNHDA and SQIVND (reference sequence). The V gene end was trimmed by 3 bases and the J gene end by 7 bases; junction bases not matched to a gene: 3. The CDR3 loop is CASSIWDRAGYTF. The CDR3 DNA reads TGTGCCAGTAGTATTTGGGACAGGGCTGGCTACACCTTC.

CDR3 DNA sequence: TGTGCCAGCAGTCCTCTTAGCGGGTCTAGCACAGATACGCAGTATTTT. Translating it yields CASSPLSGSSTDTQYF. The chain employs TRBV7-8 and TRBJ2-3; 7 nucleotides line up with TRBD2. V gave up 6 bases and J gave up 0 bases; unmatched junction bases: 9. Germline lookup yields CDR1 SGHVS and CDR2 FQNEAQ. The CDR3 extends over 16 amino acids.

CDR3 amino acids: CASSLLLYNEQFF. For the CDR3, the DNA is TGTGCCAGCAGCTTGTTACTTTACAATGAGCAGTTCTTC. The gene calls are TRBV5-6 and TRBJ2-1; D gene ambiguous. In germline, CDR1 is SGHDT, CDR2 YYEEEE. The CDR3 consists of 13 residues. V dropped 1 base and J dropped 4 bases, with 6 bases sitting between them.

The V and J genes are TRBV25-1 and TRBJ1-5; D unclear. V lost 1 base and J 7 bases, leaving 8 bases between the germline ends. The germline gives CDR1 MGHDK, CDR2 SYGVNS. This CDR3 has 13 residues. CDR3 loop: CASSESERQPQHF. DNA for the CDR3: TGTGCCAGCAGTGAATCGGAGCGACAGCCCCAGCATTTT.

The rearrangement joins TRBV21-1 to TRBJ1-6; the listed D gene, TRBD1, was not tested against the DNA. TRBV21-1 is reported as a pseudogene. CDR3 length: 20 amino acids. The CDR3 DNA is TGTGCCAGCAGCCCCAATTACAAGGGTGCAGGGGGCTCCTATAATTCACCCCTCCACTTT. Its translation: CASSPNYKGAGGSYNSPLHF.

This sequence joins TRBV27 and TRBJ1-6, with TRBD1 matching 7 bases. V was pared by 5 bases and J by 7 bases, with 11 bases of the junction left unmatched. The CDR3 contains 16 residues. The germline CDR1 and CDR2 sequences are MNHEY and SMNVEV (reference sequence). CDR3: CASSDRDSGKNSPLHF. In nucleotides, the CDR3 is TGTGCCAGCAGTGACCGGGACAGTGGTAAAAATTCACCCCTCCACTTT.

The chain couples TRBV5-5 to TRBJ1-1; a possible D gene is TRBD1 (6 bases). With 1 base removed from V and 0 bases from J, the gap between germline ends came to 22 bases. The CDR3 consists of 19 residues. Germline CDR1 is SGHKS and CDR2 is YYEKEE (reference sequence). DNA of the CDR3: TGTGCCAGCAGCTTGATCGCTGCGGCAGGGGTCGAAATGAACACTGAAGCTTTCTTT. It translates to CASSLIAAAGVEMNTEAFF.

This chain connects TRBV18 to TRBJ1-2, with 7 bases aligning to TRBD1. Per the germline V gene, CDR1 is KGHSH and CDR2 is LQKENI. Germline trimming cut 2 bases from V and 3 bases from J; bases unmatched to any gene: 15. The CDR3 covers 18 residues. The CDR3 DNA sequence: TGTGCCAGCTCACCATCCTCAAGGGGAAAGGGGGCGTACTATGGCTACACCTTC. It is translated as CASSPSSRGKGAYYGYTF.

V gene TRBV6-5 combines with J gene TRBJ2-5; possible D gene TRBD1, 6 bases. The ends were cut back, 2 bases at V and 1 base at J, with 11 bases in the middle. CDR1 and CDR2 (germline): MNHEY, SVGAGI. This CDR3 is built from 15 residues. CDR3 nucleotides: TGTGCCAGCAGTTACACAGGGAATACCCAAGAGACCCAGTACTTC. Translation gives CASSYTGNTQETQYF.